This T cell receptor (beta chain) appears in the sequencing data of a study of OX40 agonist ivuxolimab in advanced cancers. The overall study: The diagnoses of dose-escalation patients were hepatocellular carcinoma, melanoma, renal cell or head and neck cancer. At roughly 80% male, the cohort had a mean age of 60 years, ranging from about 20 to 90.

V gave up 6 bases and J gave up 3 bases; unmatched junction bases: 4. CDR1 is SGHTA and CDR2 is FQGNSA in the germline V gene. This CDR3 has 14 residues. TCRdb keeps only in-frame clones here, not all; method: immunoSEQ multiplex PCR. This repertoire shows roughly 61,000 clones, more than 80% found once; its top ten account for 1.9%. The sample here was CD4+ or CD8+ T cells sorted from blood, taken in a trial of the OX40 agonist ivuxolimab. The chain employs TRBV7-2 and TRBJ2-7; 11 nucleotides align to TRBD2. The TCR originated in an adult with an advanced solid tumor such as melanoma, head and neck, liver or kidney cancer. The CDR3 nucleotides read TGTGCCAGCAGTTATACTAGCGGGAGCTACGAGCAGTACTTC. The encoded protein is CASSYTSGSYEQYF.